The TCR beta chain under discussion was sequenced for a study of human T cells and chemical hapten exposure. Study-level results: More PT1 expanded TCRs went with higher patch test scores.

This clonotype was detected a few times. Its antigen is not known. Via MiXCR, TCRdb re-called the RACE reads, giving one row per CDR3 protein. The repertoire holds fewer than 300,000 distinct CDR3 sequences, with about 9% as singletons. Time point: pre-sensitization, week 0. Treatment described: therapeutic diphenylcyclopropenone sensitization with weekly scalp DPC. Losses at the gene ends were 6 bases for V and 4 bases for J; bases not matched to a gene: 7. CDR3 size: 14 residues. The germline V gene has CDR1 LNHDA and CDR2 SQIVND (reference sequence). The rearrangement uses TRBV19 and TRBJ2-3, with 7 nucleotides matching TRBD1. The material sequenced was whole blood, taken in connection with sensitization to the hapten diphenylcyclopropenone (DPC). This receptor was identified in a woman between 40 and 55 years old with alopecia areata. Some clones in this sample may be carry-over from other donors' samples. DNA for the CDR3: TGTGCCAGTAGGGCCGGGACAGCGGCAGATACGCAGTATTTT. As protein: CASRAGTAADTQYF.